The 11 T cell receptor beta chains below come from one sample, sequenced in a study of shared clonotypes between healthy human individuals (dated by TCRdb to between 2020 and 2021). CD8 naive samples were CD45RO-negative cells positively selected for CCR7, giving a CD45RA+CCR7+ population that excluded TemRA cells. The method behind the library was the immunoSEQ multiplex PCR assay. The immuneACCESS repertoire file appears here via TCRdb, limited to in-frame rearrangements. These files lack a portion of the clones; in checked studies, under half of the deficit traces to unresolved V genes, and the cause of the others is not known. Across this sample there are hundreds of thousands of clones, with 96% seen only once. The ten largest clones represent under 0.25% of the sample. Specimen: naive CD8+ T cells sorted from blood. This sample's cell subset or site label indicates: CD45RA+CCR7+. The receptors derive from a man younger than 40 in good health.

Comment on this clone: The sample carries other DNA sequences with the same CDR3. This sequence joins TRBV7-9 and TRBJ2-5; D possibly corresponds to TRBD2 (6 bases). Per germline, CDR1 SEHNR and CDR2 FQNEAQ (reference sequence). The CDR3 is made up of 14 amino acids. Trimming shortened V by 0 bases and J by 3 bases, and 8 bases separated the two germline ends. The CDR3 DNA sequence: TGTGCCAGCAGCTTAGCGGGGGGAGAAGAGACCCAGTACTTC. This translates into CASSLAGGEETQYF.

This clone was seen only once. The same CDR3 can be traced to other DNA sequences in this sample. The chain is built from TRBV5-1 and TRBJ2-7; the D is unclear. The germline V and J ends were trimmed by 0 bases and 2 bases, with 6 bases remaining between them. CDR1 and CDR2 (germline): SGHRS, YFSETQ. CDR3 length equals 13 residues. CDR3 residues: CASSLDRAYEQYF. The DNA for the CDR3 is TGCGCCAGCAGCTTGGACAGAGCCTACGAGCAGTACTTC.

V gene TRBV27 combines with J gene TRBJ1-5; D might be TRBD1 (6 bases). V lost 2 bases, J lost 0 bases, and 8 bases lay in between. CDR1 MNHEY and CDR2 SMNVEV come from the germline V gene (reference sequence). CDR3 length equals 15 residues. The CDR3 loop reads CASSLETGSNQPQHF. DNA for the CDR3: TGTGCCAGCAGTTTAGAGACAGGTAGCAATCAGCCCCAGCATTTT.

CDR3 DNA: TGTGCCAGCAGCGTAGACGGGGTTGGGGCTGAAGCTTTCTTT. Translation: CASSVDGVGAEAFF. V usage is TRBV9 and J usage is TRBJ1-1; D is undetermined. The CDR3 has 14 residues. V dropped 0 bases and J dropped 6 bases, with 12 bases sitting between them. In germline, CDR1 is SGDLS, CDR2 YYNGEE.

V usage is TRBV29-1 and J usage is TRBJ2-1, with TRBD1 matching 11 bases. Germline CDR1 SQVTM, CDR2 ANQGSEA. Trimming took 6 bases from V and 6 from J; bases not matched to a gene: 7. The CDR3 runs to 14 residues. CDR3 amino acids: CSVKDRGRFNEQFF. CDR3 nucleotides: TGCAGCGTAAAGGACAGGGGGCGTTTCAATGAGCAGTTCTTC.

This rearrangement joins TRBV5-6 to TRBJ1-3; D might be TRBD1 (5 bases). V was pared by 0 bases and J by 0 bases, with 13 bases between. This CDR3 region has 17 residues. Germline V gene data show CDR1 as SGHDT and CDR2 as YYEEEE. This chain's CDR3 is CASSLGYQGLSGNTIYF. The CDR3 nucleotides read TGTGCCAGCAGCTTGGGGTATCAGGGACTCTCTGGAAACACCATATATTTT.

This sequence joins TRBV27 and TRBJ1-2; D is unresolved. The CDR3 contains 14 residues. Germline-derived CDR1 and CDR2 are MNHEY and SMNVEV (reference sequence). Trimming took off 2 bases at V and 2 bases at J, with 9 bases between the two ends. CDR3 coding DNA: TGTGCCAGCAGTTTAAATCCCAAGAACTATGGCTACACCTTC. The encoded protein is CASSLNPKNYGYTF.

This sequence joins TRBV6-4 and TRBJ2-3; D gene ambiguous. V was cut by 1 base and J by 3 bases, with 8 bases left in between. CDR3 length equals 14 residues. Germline V CDR1 and CDR2: MRHNA, SNTAGT. CDR3 sequence: CASSDYDTTDTQYF. CDR3 sequence (DNA): TGTGCCAGCAGTGACTACGATACAACAGATACGCAGTATTTT.

V is TRBV5-4 and J is TRBJ2-7; D remains unclear. Per germline, CDR1 SGHNT and CDR2 YYREEE (reference sequence). This CDR3 is built from 13 residues. V was cut by 4 bases and J by 2 bases, with 10 bases left in between. Here the CDR3 reads CASSGENTYEQYF. The CDR3 DNA reads TGTGCCAGCAGCGGTGAGAACACCTACGAGCAGTACTTC.

The genes are TRBV7-6 and TRBJ1-1, with 7 positions matching TRBD1. This CDR3 region has 15 residues. After removal of 1 base from V and 2 bases from J, the junction contained 4 bases not matched to a gene. Germline lookup yields CDR1 SGHVS and CDR2 FNYEAQ. CDR3 loop: CASSLETGFNTEAFF. In nucleotides, the CDR3 is TGTGCCAGCAGCTTAGAGACAGGGTTTAACACTGAAGCTTTCTTT.

The V call is TRBV6-5, the J call TRBJ2-1; D is unclear. Germline values: CDR1 MNHEY, CDR2 SVGAGI. This CDR3 comprises 13 residues. V dropped 2 bases and J dropped 9 bases, with 11 bases sitting between them. Written as DNA, the CDR3 is TGTGCCAGCAGTTACGGTGGGGTAGGTGAGCAGTTCTTC. Its translation is CASSYGGVGEQFF.